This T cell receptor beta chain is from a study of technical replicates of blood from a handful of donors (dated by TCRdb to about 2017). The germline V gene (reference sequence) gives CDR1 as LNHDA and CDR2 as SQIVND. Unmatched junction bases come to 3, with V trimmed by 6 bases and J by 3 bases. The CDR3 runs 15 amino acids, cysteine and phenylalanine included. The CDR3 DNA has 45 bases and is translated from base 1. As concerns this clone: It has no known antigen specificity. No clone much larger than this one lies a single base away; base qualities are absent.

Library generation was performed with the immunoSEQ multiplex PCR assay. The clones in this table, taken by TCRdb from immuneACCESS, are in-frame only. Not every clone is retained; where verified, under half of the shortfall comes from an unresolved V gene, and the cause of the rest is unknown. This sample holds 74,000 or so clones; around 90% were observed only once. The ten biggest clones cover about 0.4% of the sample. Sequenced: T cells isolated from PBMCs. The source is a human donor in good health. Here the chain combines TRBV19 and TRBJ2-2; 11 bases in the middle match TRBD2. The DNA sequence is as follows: TGTGCCAGTAGAGGGACTAGCGGTCACACCGGGGAGCTGTTTTTT. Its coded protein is CASRGTSGHTGELFF.